These 26 T cell receptor beta chains originate from one sample sequenced in a study of cytomegalovirus exposure and HLA in healthy donors. Sequenced by immunoSEQ multiplex PCR; TCRdb stores in-frame clones only, minus some. Here the sample spans about 130,000 clones, 89% being singletons. The sample was PBMCs. These receptor sequences come from a woman between 18 and 29 years old in good health and CMV-seronegative.

This clone was counted once. V gene TRBV28 combines with J gene TRBJ1-1; tentative D call: TRBD1 (6 bases). The V end was cut by 6 bases, the J end by 11 bases, with 19 bases between. CDR3 length: 13 amino acids. Germline V CDR1 and CDR2: MDHEN, SYDVKM. CDR3 sequence reads: CASSLQGSVQAFF. The CDR3 DNA sequence: TGTGCCAGCAGCCTTCAGGGGAGCGTCCAGGCTTTCTTT.

The V and J genes are TRBV6-5 and TRBJ1-2; D unresolved. V gave up 0 bases and J gave up 7 bases, with 9 bases separating them. The CDR3 sequence is 13 residues long. CDR1 is MNHEY, CDR2 SVGAGI, per germline. As DNA, the CDR3 is TGTGCCAGCAGTTACTCGGTCGGGGTTGGCTACACCTTC. Its protein is CASSYSVGVGYTF.

CDR3 coding DNA: TGCGCCAGCAGCTTCGGGACAGACTCTGGAAACACCATATATTTT. Amino acids: CASSFGTDSGNTIYF. This chain joins TRBV5-1 and TRBJ1-3; 7 bases map to TRBD1. Germline V gives CDR1 SGHRS, CDR2 YFSETQ. This CDR3 has 15 residues. With 2 bases clipped from V and 0 bases from J, the junction kept 2 bases outside the gene matches.

This rearrangement joins TRBV6-5 to TRBJ2-7; TRBD1 matches 8 bases. The CDR3 has 15 residues. Per germline, CDR1 MNHEY and CDR2 SVGAGI. V was clipped by 7 bases and J by 3 bases; unmatched bases: 11. The CDR3 loop reads CASTPFRTGIYEQYF. The DNA for the CDR3 is TGTGCCAGCACTCCGTTTAGGACAGGGATCTACGAGCAGTACTTC.

This sequence joins TRBV28 and TRBJ1-2; no definite D call. Trimming cost V 10 bases and J 2 bases, with 14 bases left between them. Germline CDR1 is MDHEN and CDR2 is SYDVKM. The CDR3 is 13 amino acids. CDR3 in DNA: TGTGCCACCACAGTTACAGTAAACTATGGCTACACCTTC. Encoded protein: CATTVTVNYGYTF.

J is TRBJ2-1 and V is TRBV5-1, with 8 bases lining up with TRBD2. With 3 bases clipped from V and 8 bases from J, the junction kept 13 bases outside the gene matches. Looked up from germline, CDR1 is SGHRS and CDR2 is YFSETQ. This CDR3 has 16 amino acids. The CDR3 DNA reads TGCGCCAGCAGCTCCGCCGGGACTAGGCTTGTGGATGAGCAGTTCTTC. Its translation is CASSSAGTRLVDEQFF.

The chain joins TRBV5-8 to TRBJ2-7; D may be TRBD2 (5 bases). The V gene lost 0 bases and the J gene lost 6 bases, with 16 bases spanning the gap. The CDR3 contains 15 residues. Germline CDR1 and CDR2: SGHTS and YDEGEE. The CDR3 loop is CASSLAGTRVGEQYV. The CDR3 DNA is TGTGCCAGCAGCTTGGCGGGTACGAGGGTAGGCGAGCAGTACGTC.

The genes are TRBV7-9 and TRBJ2-4; a possible D gene is TRBD2 (7 bases). The ends were cut back, 1 base at V and 7 bases at J, with 14 bases in the middle. CDR1 and CDR2 from the germline V gene are SEHNR and FQNEAQ (reference sequence). This CDR3 contains 15 residues. The CDR3 protein is CASSLEDSGGNIQYF. Here the CDR3 DNA reads TGTGCCAGCAGCTTAGAGGACTCGGGGGGCAACATTCAGTACTTC. Filled out from reference TRBV7-9 and TRBJ2-4, the complete variable domain reads DTGVSQNPRHKITKRGQNVTFRCDPISEHNRLYWYRQTLGQGPEFLTYFQNEAQLEKSRLLSDRFSAERPKGSFSTLEIQRTEQGDSAMYLCASSLEDSGGNIQYFGAGTRLSVL.

The CDR3 protein is CAIKGGTMNTEAFF. The CDR3 DNA is TGTGCCATCAAGGGAGGTACCATGAACACTGAAGCTTTCTTT. The chain joins TRBV28 to TRBJ1-1, with unresolved D. The CDR3 covers 14 residues. Per the germline V gene, CDR1 is MDHEN and CDR2 is SYDVKM. The V gene lost 10 bases and the J gene lost 0 bases, with 15 bases spanning the gap.

The sample holds a few counts of this clone. The gene calls are TRBV25-1 and TRBJ2-7; D uncertain. CDR3 length: 11 amino acids. Germline assignment: CDR1 MGHDK and CDR2 SYGVNS. V was pared by 2 bases and J by 6 bases, with 5 bases between. CDR3: CASSETVEQYF. In DNA form, the CDR3 reads TGTGCCAGCAGTGAAACAGTCGAGCAGTACTTC.

The genes are TRBV7-2 and TRBJ2-7; D gene uncertain. V lost 5 bases and J lost 0, with 8 bases in between. CDR1 is SGHTA and CDR2 is FQGNSA in the germline V gene. The CDR3 covers 13 residues. The CDR3 is CASSASNSYEQYF. The CDR3 DNA reads TGTGCCAGCAGCGCTTCTAACTCCTACGAGCAGTACTTC. The variable domain in full, completed from reference TRBV7-2 and TRBJ2-7, reads GAGVSQSPSNKVTEKGKDVELRCDPISGHTALYWYRQSLGQGLEFLIYFQGNSAPDKSGLPSDRFSAERTGGSVSTLTIQRTQQEDSAVYLCASSASNSYEQYFGPGTRLTVT.

V gene TRBV28 combines with J gene TRBJ2-7; D is possibly TRBD1 (6 bases). The CDR3 spans 13 residues. The V and J ends lost 5 bases and 4 bases respectively, with 12 bases between them. CDR1 and CDR2 (germline): MDHEN, SYDVKM. This chain's CDR3 is CASSPGHTYEQYF. The CDR3 coding sequence is TGTGCCAGCAGTCCGGGACATACTTACGAGCAGTACTTC.

The rearrangement links TRBV18 to TRBJ1-4; maybe TRBD1 (5 bases). This CDR3 has 15 residues. Germline lookup yields CDR1 KGHSH and CDR2 LQKENI. V was shortened by 1 base and J by 1 base, with 7 bases between the two germline ends. CDR3 in DNA: TGTGCCAGCTCACCACGCGGGGGAACTAATGAAAAACTGTTTTTT. It specifies CASSPRGGTNEKLFF.

The chain is built from TRBV6-5 and TRBJ1-1; D remains ambiguous. Deletions cut 3 bases from V and 4 bases from J, with 9 bases between. Germline V lookup: CDR1 MNHEY, CDR2 SVGAGI. CDR3 length: 13 residues. The CDR3 here is CASSYSRFTEAFF. The CDR3 DNA follows: TGTGCCAGCAGTTATAGCCGATTCACTGAAGCTTTCTTT.

This clone was seen just once. The chain has TRBV28 and TRBJ2-4, with 7 bases identical to TRBD1. Germline V gene data show CDR1 as MDHEN and CDR2 as SYDVKM. CDR3 length: 16 residues. V shed 2 bases, J shed 0 bases, and the junction held 4 bases outside the gene matches. The chain's CDR3 is CASSLDQGVAKNIQYF. CDR3 DNA sequence: TGTGCCAGCAGTTTAGACCAGGGGGTAGCCAAAAACATTCAGTACTTC.

The rearrangement uses TRBV19 and TRBJ2-5; 9 bases match TRBD2. Germline V gene sequence: CDR1 LNHDA, CDR2 SQIVND (reference sequence). This CDR3 is 17 amino acids long. The J segment lost 3 bases and the V segment lost 5 bases, leaving 13 bases of the junction unmatched. The DNA for the CDR3 is TGTGCCAGTAGTGCAACGCGGGAGGGATCGGGAAAAGAGACCCAGTACTTC. Its translation: CASSATREGSGKETQYF. The variable domain in full, completed from reference TRBV19 and TRBJ2-5, reads DGGITQSPKYLFRKEGQNVTLSCEQNLNHDAMYWYRQDPGQGLRLIYYSQIVNDFQKGDIAEGYSVSREKKESFPLTVTSAQKNPTAFYLCASSATREGSGKETQYFGPGTRLLVL.

V is TRBV2 and J is TRBJ2-6, with D possibly matching TRBD2 (6 bases). This CDR3 is 15 amino acids long. V was cut by 4 bases and J by 0 bases, with 7 bases left in between. Germline CDR1 SNHLY, CDR2 FYNNEI. In nucleotides, the CDR3 is TGTGCCAGCAGTGGCGGGGTCTCTGGGGCCAACGTCCTGACTTTC. It is translated as CASSGGVSGANVLTF.

The gene calls are TRBV5-1 and TRBJ1-2; 8 nucleotides line up with TRBD1. After removal of 0 bases from V and 4 bases from J, the junction contained 5 bases not matched to a gene. Germline-derived CDR1 and CDR2 are SGHRS and YFSETQ. The CDR3 contains 15 residues. The chain's CDR3 is CASSLVAGGSYGYTF. The CDR3 bases are TGCGCCAGCAGCTTGGTGGCAGGGGGCTCCTATGGCTACACCTTC.

The chain links TRBV2 to TRBJ2-3, with 9 bases fitting TRBD2. Trimming took 2 bases from V and 0 from J; bases not matched to a gene: 0. The CDR3 covers 15 residues. Germline-derived CDR1 and CDR2 are SNHLY and FYNNEI. The CDR3 DNA is TGTGCCAGCAGTGAAACTAGCGGGAGCACAGATACGCAGTATTTT. Translation gives CASSETSGSTDTQYF.

This rearrangement joins TRBV5-6 to TRBJ2-1, with 8 bases fitting TRBD2. CDR1 SGHDT and CDR2 YYEEEE come from the germline V gene. This CDR3 has 14 amino acids. The J segment lost 9 bases and the V segment lost 0 bases, leaving 5 bases of the junction unmatched. The CDR3 protein is CASSLAGGALEQFF. The CDR3, as DNA: TGTGCCAGCAGCTTGGCCGGGGGGGCCCTTGAGCAGTTCTTC.

This rearrangement joins TRBV18 to TRBJ2-7; tentatively, D is TRBD1 (5 bases). Germline V CDR1 and CDR2: KGHSH, LQKENI. This CDR3 has 14 amino acids. Trimming removed 0 bases at V and 6 bases at J, with 12 bases between. The CDR3 region is CASSPPGLTSEQYV. The CDR3 bases are TGTGCCAGCTCACCACCGGGGCTCACCTCCGAGCAGTACGTC.

This chain joins TRBV18 and TRBJ1-6, with 8 bases fitting TRBD1. From germline, CDR1 is KGHSH and CDR2 LQKENI. The V and J ends lost 2 bases and 8 bases, in that order; junction bases with no gene match: 8. This CDR3 spans 16 amino acids. CDR3 protein: CASSPALQGDDSPLHF. The CDR3 DNA follows: TGTGCCAGCTCACCAGCCCTACAGGGGGATGATTCACCCCTCCACTTT. Complete variable domain (other parts from reference TRBV18 and TRBJ1-6): NAGVMQNPRHLVRRRGQEARLRCSPMKGHSHVYWYRQLPEEGLKFMVYLQKENIIDESGMPKERFSAEFPKEGPSILRIQQVVRGDSAAYFCASSPALQGDDSPLHFGNGTRLTVT.

This clone was counted once. This chain links TRBV6-5 with TRBJ2-1, with 8 bases lining up with TRBD2. The germline V gene has CDR1 MNHEY and CDR2 SVGAGI. This CDR3 has 15 amino acids. V lost 9 bases and J lost 9; bases outside the gene matches: 16. The CDR3 sequence is CASTPGGPSVSEQFF. The DNA of the CDR3 is TGTGCCAGTACACCGGGGGGGCCCTCTGTTTCTGAGCAGTTCTTC.

V is TRBV29-1 and J is TRBJ1-1; 7 bases fit TRBD1. V lost 7 bases and J lost 4; bases outside the gene matches: 12. There are 14 residues in the CDR3. Germline CDR1 SQVTM, CDR2 ANQGSEA. CDR3 nucleotides: TGCAGCGCGCATCCGGGACAGATGATCACTGAAGCTTTCTTT. It specifies CSAHPGQMITEAFF.

CDR3 amino acids: CASSSPSEKTQYF. The CDR3 DNA reads as TGCGCCAGCAGCTCTCCCTCTGAGAAGACCCAGTACTTC. J is TRBJ2-5 and V is TRBV5-1; D unresolved. V shed 3 bases and J shed 6 bases, with 12 bases lying between them. Germline CDR1 SGHRS, CDR2 YFSETQ. The CDR3 runs to 13 residues.

The chain uses TRBV6-4 and TRBJ2-1; 11 nucleotides line up with TRBD2. The J segment lost 0 bases and the V segment lost 6 bases, leaving 10 bases of the junction unmatched. The length of the CDR3 is 18 residues. In germline, CDR1 is MRHNA, CDR2 SNTAGT. CDR3 nucleotides: TGTGCCAGCAGCCCCGGGCTAGCGGGGGGTAGCTCCTACAATGAGCAGTTCTTC. This sequence encodes CASSPGLAGGSSYNEQFF.